This T cell receptor beta chain was identified in a study of beta chain features in type 1 diabetes. Study-wide findings and caveats: Moderate but significant shortening of TCRB CDR3s was recorded in all four CD4+ subsets from Type 1 diabetes patients. Patients and controls would share equally any PCR tilt toward shorter templates.

This clone appeared a few times. The antigen is not known. Expressed TCRB transcripts were sequenced, since all the RNA that had been isolated was reverse transcribed. Measured with immunoSEQ multiplex PCR; TCRdb has only the in-frame clones, and not every one. The table shows roughly 300,000 clones, with less than 10% occurring only once. The sequence derives from a woman aged 18-29 years in good health. Source material: central memory CD4+ T cells from blood.

The CDR3: CASSSTSGTGEQYF. The DNA for the CDR3 is TGTGCCAGCAGTTCGACTAGCGGGACGGGTGAGCAGTACTTC. V usage is TRBV27 and J usage is TRBJ2-7; TRBD2 matches at 11 bases. The CDR3 loop spans 14 amino acids. The germline gives CDR1 MNHEY, CDR2 SMNVEV (reference sequence). With V trimmed by 4 bases and J by 7 bases, 6 bases remained unmatched.